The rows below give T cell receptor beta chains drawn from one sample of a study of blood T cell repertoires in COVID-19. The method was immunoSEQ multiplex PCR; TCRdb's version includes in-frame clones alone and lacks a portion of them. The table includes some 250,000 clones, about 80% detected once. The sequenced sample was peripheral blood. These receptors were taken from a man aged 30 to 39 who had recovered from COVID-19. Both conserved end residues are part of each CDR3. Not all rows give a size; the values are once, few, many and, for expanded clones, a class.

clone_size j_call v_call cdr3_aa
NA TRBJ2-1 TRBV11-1 CASSYRGRGNEQFF
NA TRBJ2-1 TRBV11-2 CASSPVGLAGGHYNEQFF
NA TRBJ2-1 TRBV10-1 CASSFPGTGYHNEQFF
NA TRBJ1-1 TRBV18 CASSLTPGTGRNTEAFF
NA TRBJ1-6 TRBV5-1 CASSFRQNSPLHF
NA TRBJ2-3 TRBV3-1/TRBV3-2 CASSQHPRDTQYF
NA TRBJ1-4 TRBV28 CASSQGTGNEKLFF
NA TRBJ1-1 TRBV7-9 CASSLGRGLNTEAFF
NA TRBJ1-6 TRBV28 CASSLEGFNSPLHF
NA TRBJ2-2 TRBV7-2 CASSSRVWNTGELFF
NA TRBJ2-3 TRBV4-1 CASSQDVAGGPGDTQYF
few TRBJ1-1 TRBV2 CASSPTLVAFF
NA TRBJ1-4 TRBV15 CATSKGQNEKLFF
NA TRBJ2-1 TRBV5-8 CASSSPGTWGYEQFF
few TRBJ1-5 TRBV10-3 CAISEGDQPQHF
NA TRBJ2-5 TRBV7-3 CASSQGTGIETQYF
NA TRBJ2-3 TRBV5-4 CASSTSTGGLTDTQYF
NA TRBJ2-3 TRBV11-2 CASSLVLAGGPDTQYF
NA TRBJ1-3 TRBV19 CAGHPRADGNTIYF
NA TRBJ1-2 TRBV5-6 CASSIGQGYVDYGYTF
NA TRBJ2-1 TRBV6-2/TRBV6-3 CASSYTRFNEQFF